Below, 23 T cell receptor beta chains from the same sample are listed, as sequenced in a study of identical twins (dated by TCRdb to about 2016). The library relied on 5' RACE. Instrument on record: Illumina HiSeq 2000. The raw public data were reprocessed by TCRdb itself: fastp quality trimming at Q25, MiXCR clonotype calling, in-frame beta chains only. All rows with the same CDR3 protein become a single entry with the most common DNA and genes. The sample has some 500,000 distinct CDR3 sequences on record, 9% to 10% of them singletons. The ten largest clonotypes hold more than 2.5% of the sample. The sample was also reused in another study, on yellow fever vaccine responses in identical twins.

Sample: PBMCs. The receptors shown here come from a woman aged 18-29 years in good health.

This chain joins TRBV11-2 and TRBJ2-3; possible D gene TRBD1, 5 bases. Germline lookup yields CDR1 SGHAT and CDR2 FQNNGV. The V and J ends lost 0 bases and 2 bases respectively, with 12 bases between them. The CDR3 extends over 16 amino acids. The CDR3: CASSLDLTGFTDTQYF. The CDR3 region has the DNA TGTGCCAGCAGCTTAGATCTAACAGGATTCACAGATACGCAGTATTTT.

The chain couples TRBV3-1 to TRBJ2-1; 7 bases agree with TRBD2. This CDR3 region has 13 residues. Looked up from germline, CDR1 is LGHDT and CDR2 is YNNKEL (reference sequence). The junction had 3 bases not matched to a gene; V was cut back by 1 base and J by 9 bases. This CDR3 reads CASSQGTSLEQFF. The CDR3 DNA sequence: TGTGCCAGCAGCCAAGGGACTAGTCTTGAGCAGTTCTTC.

In its sample, this clonotype was seen many times. The V and J genes are TRBV4-1 and TRBJ2-7, with 11 bases lining up with TRBD2. This CDR3 contains 16 residues. The V gene end was trimmed by 0 bases and the J gene end by 2 bases; junction bases not matched to a gene: 3. Germline V lookup: CDR1 MGHRA, CDR2 YSYEKL. The CDR3 region has the DNA TGCGCCAGCAGCCAAGAGATGACTAGCGGGACCTACGAGCAGTACTTC. It encodes CASSQEMTSGTYEQYF.

This clonotype was detected ten times or more. The chain employs TRBV4-2 and TRBJ2-3; possibly TRBD2 for D (6 bases). Trimming pared 4 bases from V and 6 bases from J, leaving 14 bases between. The CDR3 contains 14 residues. Germline CDR1 and CDR2: LGHNA and YNFKEQ. The CDR3 protein is CASSRELAGDTQYF. The CDR3 bases are TGTGCCAGCAGCCGGGAACTAGCTGGCGATACGCAGTATTTT.

This clonotype was observed many times. CDR3 loop: CSVVGNGNTGELFF. The CDR3 coding sequence is TGCAGCGTTGTGGGTAACGGAAACACCGGGGAGCTGTTTTTT. This chain uses TRBV29-1 with TRBJ2-2; no firm D call. Trimming pared 4 bases from V and 2 bases from J, leaving 11 bases between. Germline CDR1 reads SQVTM; CDR2 reads ANQGSEA. The CDR3 contains 14 residues.

The chain couples TRBV10-3 to TRBJ2-1; 9 bases fit TRBD2. Unmatched junction bases numbered 5, after V lost 5 bases and J lost 6 bases. Germline CDR1 reads ENHRY; CDR2 reads SYGVKD. There are 14 residues in the CDR3. DNA for the CDR3: TGTGCCATCAGTTTAAGCGGGGGGCCCAATGAGCAGTTCTTC. This encodes CAISLSGGPNEQFF.

The rearrangement joins TRBV5-1 to TRBJ1-1; 11 nucleotides match TRBD1. The CDR3 sequence is 14 residues long. Losses at the gene ends were 4 bases for V and 4 bases for J; bases not matched to a gene: 3. CDR1 and CDR2 from the germline V gene are SGHRS and YFSETQ. CDR3 coding DNA: TGCGCCAGCAGCATTGGGACAGGGGGCACTGAAGCTTTCTTT. Residues: CASSIGTGGTEAFF.

This rearrangement joins TRBV15 to TRBJ2-5, with D hard to call. Germline V gene sequence: CDR1 LNHNV, CDR2 YYDKDF (reference sequence). V lost 8 bases and J lost 0, with 4 bases in between. The CDR3 has 11 amino acids. The CDR3 here is CATEYQETQYF. The CDR3, as DNA: TGTGCCACCGAGTACCAAGAGACCCAGTACTTC. Filled out from reference TRBV15 and TRBJ2-5, the complete variable domain reads DAMVIQNPRYQVTQFGKPVTLSCSQTLNHNVMYWYQQKSSQAPKLLFHYYDKDFNNEADTPDNFQSRRPNTSFCFLDIRSPGLGDTAMYLCATEYQETQYFGPGTRLLVL.

This rearrangement joins TRBV2 to TRBJ2-7; 11 bases fit TRBD2. The CDR3 spans 17 residues. Germline CDR1 and CDR2: SNHLY and FYNNEI. Trimming took 10 bases from V and 0 from J; bases not matched to a gene: 14. The CDR3 protein is CAIGGGTSGKRSYEQYF. CDR3 sequence (DNA): TGTGCCATCGGCGGTGGGACTAGCGGAAAACGCTCCTACGAGCAGTACTTC.

This clonotype was counted at least ten times. The rearrangement links TRBV7-9 to TRBJ2-2; D unclear. Trimming took 5 bases from V and 7 from J, leaving 11 bases between them. Germline values: CDR1 SEHNR, CDR2 FQNEAQ (reference sequence). The length of the CDR3 is 13 residues. The CDR3 spells CASSGRLFGELFF. CDR3 DNA: TGTGCCAGCAGCGGAAGATTGTTCGGGGAGCTGTTTTTT.

This clonotype was found a few times. V gene TRBV2 combines with J gene TRBJ2-3, with D possibly TRBD1 on 6 matching bases. The CDR3 sequence is 13 residues long. Germline lookup yields CDR1 SNHLY and CDR2 FYNNEI. V was trimmed by 4 bases and J by 6 bases, leaving 11 bases between them. The CDR3 spells CASSGPGEDTQYF. DNA of the CDR3: TGTGCCAGCAGTGGCCCAGGGGAGGATACGCAGTATTTT.

In this sample, this clonotype turned up many times. V and J are TRBV29-1 and TRBJ1-2; D gene ambiguous. CDR3 length equals 10 residues. Germline values: CDR1 SQVTM, CDR2 ANQGSEA. V lost 3 bases and J 8 bases, leaving 7 bases between the germline ends. CDR3 nucleotide sequence: TGCAGCGTTGAGGGTGAAGGCTACACCTTC. It yields the protein CSVEGEGYTF.

This clonotype was seen repeatedly, ten times or more. The V gene is TRBV7-9, the J gene TRBJ1-1; 8 bases align to TRBD1. The length of the CDR3 is 16 residues. From germline, CDR1 is SEHNR and CDR2 FQNEAQ (reference sequence). V lost 5 bases to trimming and J lost 1 base; unmatched junction nucleotides: 9. Written as DNA, the CDR3 is TGTGCCAGCAGCACCATACAGGGGGTTCGGAACACTGAAGCTTTCTTT. Translating it yields CASSTIQGVRNTEAFF.

This clonotype showed up just a few times. The chain is built from TRBV3-1 and TRBJ2-7; either TRBD1 or TRBD2 may fit D (5 bases each). CDR1 and CDR2 (germline): LGHDT, YNNKEL (reference sequence). V was clipped by 0 bases and J by 2 bases, with 11 bases between them. This CDR3 is 15 amino acids long. The CDR3 DNA sequence: TGTGCCAGCAGCCAAGATCGGGGCCGCACCTACGAGCAGTACTTC. Translated: CASSQDRGRTYEQYF.

The V call is TRBV4-3, the J call TRBJ2-1; the D call may be TRBD1 or TRBD2 (5 bases each). The CDR3 has 14 amino acids. The V and J ends lost 3 bases and 6 bases respectively, with 12 bases between them. Germline CDR1 is LGHNA and CDR2 is YSLEER. CDR3 residues: CASSQGLLGNEQFF. The DNA of the CDR3 is TGCGCCAGCAGCCAGGGGCTACTAGGCAATGAGCAGTTCTTC.

The chain is built from TRBV7-9 and TRBJ2-3; no clear D gene. The V gene's germline CDR1 is SEHNR and CDR2 FQNEAQ (reference sequence). Trimming shortened V by 4 bases and J by 4 bases, and 9 bases separated the two germline ends. The CDR3 has 13 residues. The CDR3 DNA reads as TGTGCCAGCAGCTGGAACGGCGCAGATACGCAGTATTTT. This encodes CASSWNGADTQYF.

This clonotype was seen a few times. This chain connects TRBV7-9 to TRBJ1-2, with 7 positions matching TRBD1. V was clipped by 6 bases and J by 8 bases; unmatched bases: 9. Germline loops: CDR1 SEHNR, CDR2 FQNEAQ (reference sequence). The CDR3 is made up of 13 amino acids. CDR3 sequence: CASRGDSLKGYTF. In DNA form, the CDR3 reads TGTGCCAGCAGAGGGGACAGCCTTAAGGGCTACACCTTC.

The chain is built from TRBV27 and TRBJ2-3, with 9 bases matching TRBD1. Germline V gene sequence: CDR1 MNHEY, CDR2 SMNVEV (reference sequence). This CDR3 has 19 amino acids. V was pared by 6 bases and J by 4 bases, with 20 bases of the junction left unmatched. Here the CDR3 DNA reads TGTGCCAGCAGCAAACTACTTACCGGGACAGGGCTTAGGTCAGATACGCAGTATTTT. This translates into CASSKLLTGTGLRSDTQYF.

In this sample, this clonotype turned up a few times. The chain links TRBV29-1 to TRBJ2-1, with D possibly TRBD1 on 6 matching bases. Germline-derived CDR1 and CDR2 are SQVTM and ANQGSEA. The CDR3 extends over 12 amino acids. Between the trimmed V and J ends, which lost 4 bases and 4 bases, there was a span of 8 bases. As DNA, the CDR3 is TGCAGCGTTGGGGGGCAGTACAATGAGCAGTTCTTC. This encodes CSVGGQYNEQFF.

The rearrangement uses TRBV2 and TRBJ1-5; possible D gene TRBD1, 5 bases. Germline lookup yields CDR1 SNHLY and CDR2 FYNNEI. The CDR3 covers 16 residues. The V gene lost 2 bases and the J gene lost 0 bases, with 11 bases spanning the gap. This CDR3 reads CASSERVGDSNQPQHF. CDR3 nucleotide sequence: TGTGCCAGCAGTGAAAGGGTGGGGGATAGCAATCAGCCCCAGCATTTT.

CDR3 bases: TGTGCCAGCAGCCAAACCGGGACAGGGCTCCACGAGCAGTACTTC. Translating it yields CASSQTGTGLHEQYF. The chain uses TRBV14 and TRBJ2-7, with 9 bases lining up with TRBD1. Looked up from germline, CDR1 is SGHDN and CDR2 is FVKESK. J gave up 5 bases and V 2 bases, and 7 bases lay outside the gene matches. This CDR3 spans 15 amino acids.

The rearrangement uses TRBV7-9 and TRBJ2-5; D uncertain. V shed 1 base and J shed 1 base, with 10 bases lying between them. Germline CDR1 and CDR2: SEHNR and FQNEAQ (reference sequence). This CDR3 has 15 residues. CDR3 DNA sequence: TGTGCCAGCAGCTTAGTTGAGGCAGGCCAAGAGACCCAGTACTTC. It translates to CASSLVEAGQETQYF.

This sequence joins TRBV4-3 and TRBJ2-1; a weak D match, TRBD2 (5 bases). CDR1 and CDR2 from the germline V gene are LGHNA and YSLEER. The CDR3 is 14 amino acids. Trimming removed 1 base from V and 10 bases from J, with 14 bases in between. CDR3 loop: CASSQGTGRGEQFF. The CDR3 nucleotides are TGCGCCAGCAGCCAAGGGACTGGGCGAGGAGAGCAGTTCTTC.